Described below is a single TCR beta chain sequence and its context. The antigen is unknown. This entry is derived from a study of T cells in narcolepsy. Findings of the study overall: Autoreactive clone sequences were missing from some blood memory CD4+ repertoires.

Method: immunoSEQ multiplex PCR; TCRdb's copy keeps in-frame clones and lacks some. The profile covers over 10,000 clones, with 70% to 90% appearing a single time and more than 1.5% taken by the ten largest. The CDR3 has 11 amino acids. The ends were cut back, 5 bases at V and 4 bases at J, with 5 bases in the middle. The germline CDR1 and CDR2 sequences are MNHNS and SASEGT. The sequenced material came from CD45RA- memory CD4+ T cells from PBMCs. The sequence came from a human donor with narcolepsy. V usage is TRBV6-1 and J usage is TRBJ1-1, with D hard to call. The CDR3 DNA is TGTGCCAGCAGTTCCAGCACTGAAGCTTTCTTT. Its protein product is CASSSSTEAFF.